This T cell receptor (beta chain) was identified during a study of cytomegalovirus exposure and HLA in healthy donors. Trimming took off 1 base at V and 0 bases at J, with 9 bases between the two ends. Germline V gene sequence: CDR1 KGHSH, CDR2 LQKENI. This CDR3 spans 16 amino acids. Of note for this clone: Its antigen remains unidentified.

Findings and limits, study-wide: Presence/absence analyses treated sequencing depth as roughly uniform across donors.

Amplification used 60 Vbeta primers and 13 Jbeta primers. TCRdb's table, derived via immunoSEQ multiplex PCR, lists solely in-frame clones and lacks some. The sample totals under 200,000 clones. The chain has TRBV18 and TRBJ2-2; no definite D call. Sample: PBMCs. This clonotype was obtained from a man younger than 40 in good health and CMV-seronegative. CDR3 protein: CASSPRTSPNTGELFF. In DNA, the CDR3 is TGTGCCAGCTCACCACGAACATCTCCGAACACCGGGGAGCTGTTTTTT.